Below, one TCR beta chain is given with its context. The sort gate was single viable CD3+CD4+CD8-CD45RO+ cells for memory CD4+ T cells. TCRdb keeps only in-frame clones here, not all; method: immunoSEQ multiplex PCR. The table has 80,000 or so clones, roughly 80% seen once. The sample comes from a study of memory CD4+ T cells and cytomegalovirus serostatus. Turning to the study itself: This sample comes from healthy Belgian adults, roughly nine CMV seropositive, around 26 seronegative.

The CDR3 has 13 amino acids. V shed 8 bases and J shed 1 base, with 12 bases lying between them. Looked up from germline, CDR1 is SGDLS and CDR2 is YYNGEE. The rearrangement links TRBV9 to TRBJ1-1; no reliable D call. Sequenced: memory CD4+ T cells from blood. The source of this sequence is an adult in good health and CMV-seropositive. CDR3 DNA: TGTGCCAGGAGACCAGGACCGAACACTGAAGCTTTCTTT. It yields the protein CARRPGPNTEAFF. The full variable domain, in which reference TRBV9 and TRBJ1-1 provide the parts outside the CDR3, is DSGVTQTPKHLITATGQRVTLRCSPRSGDLSVYWYQQSLDQGLQFLIQYYNGEERAKGNILERFSAQQFPDLHSELNLSSLELGDSALYFCARRPGPNTEAFFGQGTRLTVV.